This T cell receptor (beta chain) was sequenced for a study of T cells after yellow fever vaccination. From the 5' RACE reads, TCRdb called clonotypes with MiXCR, one entry per CDR3 protein. The table shows 180,000 or so distinct CDR3 sequences, with more than 9.5% occurring only once. Concerning this clonotype: Its matching antigen is unknown.

V was pared by 0 bases and J by 7 bases, with 5 bases between. The germline V gene encodes CDR1 SGDLS and CDR2 YYNGEE. The CDR3 contains 12 residues. General study findings and limits: Repertoires obtained by FACS sorting could include abundant clonotypes that entered as contaminants from the bulk population.

Sample: CD8+ T cells sorted from PBMCs, taken 15 days after the yellow fever booster vaccination. This clonotype was sampled from a man aged 18 to 29 who received the YFV17D yellow fever vaccine. The chain recombines TRBV9 with TRBJ1-5; D call uncertain. CDR3 in amino acids: CASSVEGQPQHF. In nucleotides, the CDR3 is TGTGCCAGCAGCGTAGAAGGACAGCCCCAGCATTTT.